The 25 T cell receptor beta chains below were found in one sample sequenced in a study of chemoradiotherapy in HPV16-positive cancers. Method: immunoSEQ multiplex PCR; TCRdb's copy keeps in-frame clones and lacks some. This table holds 53,000 or so clones, 90% found once. The input for sequencing was blood, taken from a patient who underwent chemoradiotherapy. These TCRs come from a human donor with HPV-associated anogenital cancer.

The CDR3 DNA sequence: TGTGCCAGCAGCTCAGCGGGAGGTCCTATAGGGGAGCTGTTTTTT. Its protein is CASSSAGGPIGELFF. The rearrangement links TRBV11-3 to TRBJ2-2; 9 bases are shared with TRBD2. J was trimmed by 8 bases and V by 4 bases; bases with no gene match: 8. The CDR3 length is 15 residues. CDR1 and CDR2 from the germline V gene are SGHNT and YENEEA. The full variable domain, its missing parts supplied by reference TRBV11-3 and TRBJ2-2, is EAGVVQSPRYKIIEKKQPVAFWCNPISGHNTLYWYLQNLGQGPELLIRYENEEAVDDSQLPKDRFSAERLKGVDSTLKIQPAELGDSAVYLCASSSAGGPIGELFFGEGSRLTVL.

The V call is TRBV7-9, the J call TRBJ1-2; D call uncertain. Germline loops: CDR1 SEHNR, CDR2 FQNEAQ (reference sequence). Trimming left V 0 bases short and J 8 bases short, with 19 bases between. The CDR3 has 16 amino acids. This CDR3 is CASSLASLAGRKGYTF. As DNA, the CDR3 is TGTGCCAGCAGCTTAGCGTCTCTGGCAGGCCGAAAAGGCTACACCTTC.

V gene TRBV19 combines with J gene TRBJ1-2; 8 nucleotides match TRBD1. Germline CDR1 and CDR2: LNHDA and SQIVND (reference sequence). This CDR3 region has 16 residues. J lost 4 bases, V lost 5 bases, and 12 bases had no gene match. The CDR3 nucleotides read TGTGCCAGTAGTCAGACGGCAGGACAGGGCTCCTATGGCTACACCTTC. The encoded protein is CASSQTAGQGSYGYTF. Full variable domain (rest looked up from reference TRBV19 and TRBJ1-2): DGGITQSPKYLFRKEGQNVTLSCEQNLNHDAMYWYRQDPGQGLRLIYYSQIVNDFQKGDIAEGYSVSREKKESFPLTVTSAQKNPTAFYLCASSQTAGQGSYGYTFGSGTRLTVV.

This chain links TRBV5-5 with TRBJ2-2; D is perhaps TRBD1 (6 bases). Trimming cost V 4 bases and J 0 bases, with 10 bases left between them. From germline, CDR1 is SGHKS and CDR2 YYEKEE (reference sequence). CDR3 length: 15 amino acids. The CDR3: CASSLGTSNTGELFF. CDR3 nucleotides: TGTGCCAGCAGCCTCGGGACATCGAACACCGGGGAGCTGTTTTTT.

The chain uses TRBV7-9 and TRBJ2-7; D not certain. V was cut by 3 bases and J by 0 bases, with 9 bases left in between. The CDR3 totals 14 residues. Germline assignment: CDR1 SEHNR and CDR2 FQNEAQ (reference sequence). The CDR3 here is CASSFGLASYEQYF. DNA for the CDR3: TGTGCCAGCAGCTTCGGTCTCGCCTCCTACGAGCAGTACTTC.

This chain connects TRBV6-5 to TRBJ1-1, with TRBD1 as a possible D gene (6 bases). V was cut by 2 bases and J by 0 bases, with 7 bases left in between. Germline CDR1 is MNHEY and CDR2 is SVGAGI. This CDR3 is built from 14 residues. This CDR3 reads CASSYGQLNTEAFF. The CDR3 nucleotides read TGTGCCAGCAGTTACGGACAGCTGAACACTGAAGCTTTCTTT.

The chain links TRBV7-8 to TRBJ2-2; the D gene is possibly TRBD2 (5 bases). Per germline, CDR1 SGHVS and CDR2 FQNEAQ. This CDR3 is 12 amino acids long. The V and J ends lost 10 bases and 3 bases respectively, with 9 bases between them. The CDR3 nucleotides are TGTGCCATCAGGCGGGACACCGGGGAGCTGTTTTTT. It yields the protein CAIRRDTGELFF.

The J gene is TRBJ2-1, the V gene TRBV7-2; 8 nucleotides agree with TRBD2. The germline V gene has CDR1 SGHTA and CDR2 FQGNSA. This CDR3 contains 14 residues. V shed 2 bases, J shed 7 bases, and the junction held 4 bases outside the gene matches. The CDR3 DNA reads as TGTGCCAGCAGCTTAACTAGCGGACGGAATGAGCAGTTCTTC. Its translation is CASSLTSGRNEQFF.

The V and J genes are TRBV4-3 and TRBJ1-2; D may be TRBD1 (6 bases). V gave up 0 bases and J gave up 4 bases, with 15 bases separating them. This CDR3 region has 16 residues. Looked up from germline, CDR1 is LGHNA and CDR2 is YSLEER. The CDR3 DNA follows: TGCGCCAGCAGCCAAGATAGGGCAGGGGCCCTCTATGGCTACACCTTC. This translates into CASSQDRAGALYGYTF.

The J gene is TRBJ2-6, the V gene TRBV19; a possible D gene is TRBD1 (6 bases). Trimming took 7 bases from V and 1 from J, leaving 14 bases between them. Per germline, CDR1 LNHDA and CDR2 SQIVND (reference sequence). The CDR3 is 16 amino acids. The CDR3 protein is CASKTQTGSGANVLTF. The CDR3 region has the DNA TGTGCCAGTAAAACTCAGACAGGATCTGGGGCCAACGTCCTGACTTTC.

This rearrangement joins TRBV15 to TRBJ2-3, with 7 positions matching TRBD2. Germline V CDR1 and CDR2: LNHNV, YYDKDF (reference sequence). V was pared by 3 bases and J by 0 bases, with 6 bases of the junction left unmatched. The CDR3 spans 16 residues. The chain's CDR3 is CATSRGIGGSTDTQYF. The CDR3 DNA sequence: TGTGCCACCAGCAGGGGGATCGGGGGGAGCACAGATACGCAGTATTTT. Together with reference TRBV15 and TRBJ2-3, the CDR3 gives the full variable domain: DAMVIQNPRYQVTQFGKPVTLSCSQTLNHNVMYWYQQKSSQAPKLLFHYYDKDFNNEADTPDNFQSRRPNTSFCFLDIRSPGLGDTAMYLCATSRGIGGSTDTQYFGPGTRLTVL.

This chain links TRBV5-4 with TRBJ2-5; 10 bases align to TRBD2. Losses at the gene ends were 4 bases for V and 4 bases for J; bases not matched to a gene: 7. There are 15 residues in the CDR3. Germline assignment: CDR1 SGHNT and CDR2 YYREEE (reference sequence). The DNA for the CDR3 is TGTGCCAGCAGCCCCCAGCGGGAGGGTTCAGAGACCCAGTACTTC. The encoded protein is CASSPQREGSETQYF.

The rearrangement joins TRBV21-1 to TRBJ1-4. TRBV21-1 is shown as a pseudogene. The CDR3 totals 15 residues. CDR3 sequence (DNA): TGTGCCAGCAGCAAAGGGAAGGAGACTAATGAAAAACTGTTTTTT. Translated: CASSKGKETNEKLFF.

CDR3 residues: CASSPGAGVAEQYF. The CDR3, as DNA: TGTGCCAGCAGCCCGGGGGCGGGAGTCGCCGAGCAGTACTTC. The chain uses TRBV7-9 and TRBJ2-7, with D tentatively TRBD2 (7 bases). The CDR3 contains 14 residues. Germline CDR1 and CDR2: SEHNR and FQNEAQ (reference sequence). The V end lost 5 bases, the J end lost 6 bases, and 17 bases lay between the germline ends.

The V gene is TRBV7-3, the J gene TRBJ2-1, with 12 bases fitting TRBD2. Germline values: CDR1 SGHTA, CDR2 FQGTGA. The CDR3 sequence is 17 residues long. J gave up 7 bases and V 4 bases, and 11 bases lay outside the gene matches. The DNA for the CDR3 is TGTGCCAGCAGCTCCAATTTACTAGCGGGAGGTGGAAATGAGCAGTTCTTC. This translates into CASSSNLLAGGGNEQFF.

The gene calls are TRBV29-1 and TRBJ1-1, with 10 bases matching TRBD1. Unmatched junction bases numbered 17, after V lost 5 bases and J lost 5 bases. This CDR3 is 17 amino acids long. Germline V gene sequence: CDR1 SQVTM, CDR2 ANQGSEA. CDR3 loop: CSVPTGRDRGLGTEAFF. The CDR3 DNA is TGCAGCGTTCCCACAGGCCGGGACAGGGGCCTTGGGACTGAAGCTTTCTTT. Supplemented by reference TRBV29-1 and TRBJ1-1, the full variable domain reads SAVISQKPSRDICQRGTSLTIQCQVDSQVTMMFWYRQQPGQSLTLIATANQGSEATYESGFVIDKFPISRPNLTFSTLTVSNMSPEDSSIYLCSVPTGRDRGLGTEAFFGQGTRLTVV.

The chain carries TRBV18 and TRBJ2-1; 12 bases map to TRBD2. The CDR3 contains 17 residues. V shed 3 bases and J 9 bases; nucleotides not matched to a gene: 12. Germline CDR1 reads KGHSH; CDR2 reads LQKENI. The CDR3 coding sequence is TGTGCCAGCTCACCGACTGCTAGCGGGAGGGTTGATGGTGAGCAGTTCTTC. It codes for CASSPTASGRVDGEQFF.

In its sample, this clone was seen once. V and J are TRBV6-5 and TRBJ2-5; D remains unclear. Germline V gene sequence: CDR1 MNHEY, CDR2 SVGAGI. The V gene lost 5 bases and the J gene lost 5 bases, with 12 bases spanning the gap. The CDR3 runs to 13 residues. The CDR3 DNA follows: TGTGCCAGCAGTCCCTCTCGGAAGGAGACCCAGTACTTC. Its protein is CASSPSRKETQYF.

This clone was observed a single time. J is TRBJ2-4 and V is TRBV30; possible D gene TRBD1, 6 bases. CDR3 length: 15 residues. Germline V gene data show CDR1 as GTSNPN and CDR2 as SVGIG (reference sequence). V was clipped by 4 bases and J by 0 bases, with 13 bases between them. CDR3 DNA sequence: TGTGCCTGGATGGACAGTTCCTTAGCCAAAAACATTCAGTACTTC. It codes for CAWMDSSLAKNIQYF.

The CDR3 DNA reads as TGTGCCAGCCTCGGACATCCCAACACCGGGGAGCTGTTTTTT. Translated: CASLGHPNTGELFF. V is TRBV28 and J is TRBJ2-2; D is possibly TRBD1 (5 bases). Trimming cost V 8 bases and J 2 bases, with 12 bases left between them. Germline V gives CDR1 MDHEN, CDR2 SYDVKM. The CDR3 runs to 14 residues. Supplemented by reference TRBV28 and TRBJ2-2, the full variable domain reads DVKVTQSSRYLVKRTGEKVFLECVQDMDHENMFWYRQDPGLGLRLIYFSYDVKMKEKGDIPEGYSVSREKKERFSLILESASTNQTSMYLCASLGHPNTGELFFGEGSRLTVL.

The rearrangement links TRBV2 to TRBJ2-3; the match to TRBD2 covers 10 bases. The CDR3 totals 15 residues. Per the germline V gene, CDR1 is SNHLY and CDR2 is FYNNEI. Trimming cost V 3 bases and J 7 bases; bases outside gene matches: 7. This chain's CDR3 is CASSEGAGGPNTQYF. The DNA for the CDR3 is TGTGCCAGCAGTGAGGGAGCGGGGGGGCCAAATACGCAGTATTTT.

This clone was detected only once. J is TRBJ1-2 and V is TRBV19; 7 bases agree with TRBD1. The germline V gene encodes CDR1 LNHDA and CDR2 SQIVND (reference sequence). The CDR3 contains 13 residues. J gave up 4 bases and V 5 bases, and 4 bases lay outside the gene matches. This CDR3 is CASSDRQGYGYTF. DNA of the CDR3: TGTGCCAGTAGTGATAGACAGGGCTATGGCTACACCTTC.

This clone occurred once. The J gene is TRBJ2-5, the V gene TRBV6-5; D gene ambiguous. The CDR3 length is 16 residues. Between the trimmed V and J ends, which lost 0 bases and 10 bases, there was a span of 21 bases. Germline V gene data show CDR1 as MNHEY and CDR2 as SVGAGI. CDR3 DNA sequence: TGTGCCAGCAGTTACTCGTTTACACAGATCAAGAATGACCAGTACTTC. Its translation: CASSYSFTQIKNDQYF.

This clone was seen just once. The chain employs TRBV29-1 and TRBJ1-1; the D gene is possibly TRBD1 (6 bases). Germline V gene data show CDR1 as SQVTM and CDR2 as ANQGSEA. The V gene lost 5 bases and the J gene lost 7 bases, with 14 bases spanning the gap. The length of the CDR3 is 12 residues. The CDR3 region has the DNA TGCAGCGTTCCGGCAGGGGCAAATGAAGCTTTCTTT. This codes for CSVPAGANEAFF.

The V and J genes are TRBV27 and TRBJ1-6, with a possible D match to TRBD1 (6 bases). V was clipped by 5 bases and J by 6 bases, with 11 bases between them. This CDR3 spans 14 amino acids. CDR1 and CDR2 from the germline V gene are MNHEY and SMNVEV (reference sequence). CDR3 sequence: CASSIQGGNSPLHF. CDR3 coding DNA: TGTGCCAGCAGTATACAGGGAGGTAATTCACCCCTCCACTTT.